This T cell receptor (beta chain) appears in the sequencing data of a study of CD4+ T cells in melanoma. Notes on the study in general: CD8+ T cell, macrophage and B cell function reportedly correlated with neoantigen-specific CD4+ T cells. Reportedly, melanoma neoantigen-specific CD4+ T cells showed varied differentiation states.

This clone was recorded many times. Its matching antigen is unknown. Here immunoSEQ multiplex PCR was the method, and the copy in TCRdb shows in-frame clones only, minus some. The sample includes 50,000 to 60,000 clones, more than 60% of them seen just once. V was pared by 6 bases and J by 11 bases, with 14 bases between. CDR1 and CDR2 from the germline V gene are KGHSH and LQKENI. The CDR3 contains 13 residues. The specimen was tumor tissue. The receptor's source is a human donor with melanoma. The J gene is TRBJ1-6, the V gene TRBV18, with unresolved D. The CDR3 DNA follows: TGTGCCAGCTCCCCTAACGGGGTACCACCCCTCCACTTT. Amino acids: CASSPNGVPPLHF.